One and the same sample provided the 27 T cell receptor beta chains below, sequenced in a study of T cell responses to AZD1222 COVID-19 vaccine. Method: immunoSEQ multiplex PCR; TCRdb's copy keeps in-frame clones and lacks some. The table shows around 74,000 clones, with about 90% occurring only once. Sample: peripheral blood, taken on day 0 of MenACWY control vaccination. Receptors originate from an adult in good health.

The chain is built from TRBV2 and TRBJ2-5; possibly TRBD1 for D (5 bases). There are 13 residues in the CDR3. V lost 6 bases and J lost 2, with 10 bases in between. Germline CDR1 reads SNHLY; CDR2 reads FYNNEI. CDR3 protein: CASRVQGQETQYF. CDR3 in DNA: TGTGCCAGCAGGGTGCAGGGACAAGAGACCCAGTACTTC.

The genes are TRBV4-1 and TRBJ1-1; a weak D match, TRBD1 (6 bases). The ends were cut back, 0 bases at V and 3 bases at J, with 11 bases in the middle. This CDR3 region has 15 residues. In germline, CDR1 is MGHRA, CDR2 YSYEKL. DNA for the CDR3: TGCGCCAGCAGCCAAGATGGGGGCAGGTACACTGAAGCTTTCTTT. Translated, it gives CASSQDGGRYTEAFF.

V usage is TRBV3-1 (or the pseudogene TRBV3-2) and J usage is TRBJ1-1; TRBD1 aligns across 7 bases. Germline CDR1 and CDR2: LGHDT and YNNKEL (reference sequence). V was pared by 6 bases and J by 5 bases, with 9 bases of the junction left unmatched. This CDR3 is 14 amino acids long. CDR3 bases: TGTGCCAGCAGTAACAGGGGAATTGGGACTGAAGCTTTCTTT. Its translation: CASSNRGIGTEAFF.

The chain recombines TRBV7-9 with TRBJ2-1; the D gene could be TRBD1 or TRBD2 (5 bases each). The CDR3 is 14 amino acids. With 5 bases removed from V and 10 bases from J, the gap between germline ends came to 18 bases. Germline assignment: CDR1 SEHNR and CDR2 FQNEAQ (reference sequence). CDR3: CASSQGTALLEQFF. CDR3 in DNA: TGTGCCAGCAGCCAAGGGACGGCCCTTTTGGAGCAGTTCTTC.

V is TRBV4-3 and J is TRBJ2-7; D gene ambiguous. The germline CDR1 and CDR2 sequences are LGHNA and YSLEER. V was shortened by 2 bases and J by 6 bases, with 5 bases between the two germline ends. There are 11 residues in the CDR3. CDR3 amino acids: CASSQPFEQYF. DNA of the CDR3: TGCGCCAGCAGCCAACCGTTCGAGCAGTACTTC.

This chain links TRBV10-3 with TRBJ1-1; D remains ambiguous. Germline-derived CDR1 and CDR2 are ENHRY and SYGVKD. Trimming removed 4 bases from V and 5 bases from J, with 14 bases in between. This CDR3 comprises 14 residues. The CDR3 DNA reads as TGTGCCATCAGTGGATACCCCCTAGGGACTGAAGCTTTCTTT. This translates into CAISGYPLGTEAFF.

This chain joins TRBV12-3 or TRBV12-4 and TRBJ1-3; 8 bases are shared with TRBD1. The CDR3 has 13 amino acids. J lost 9 bases, V lost 5 bases, and 6 bases had no gene match. The CDR3 DNA follows: TGTGCCAGCAGTAAGACAGGGGTTGGCACCATATATTTT. Encoded protein: CASSKTGVGTIYF.

This chain connects TRBV5-1 to TRBJ2-7, with D perhaps TRBD1 (7 bases). The CDR3 has 14 amino acids. Between the trimmed V and J ends, which lost 4 bases and 5 bases, there was a span of 16 bases. In germline, CDR1 is SGHRS, CDR2 YFSETQ. CDR3 nucleotide sequence: TGCGCCAGCAGCCGTCAGGGGGGCCTGGACGAGCAGTACTTC. Protein: CASSRQGGLDEQYF.

The chain is built from TRBV6-2 or TRBV6-3 and TRBJ2-5; TRBD1 matches 9 bases. Losses at the gene ends were 5 bases for V and 6 bases for J; bases not matched to a gene: 7. Germline V gene sequence: CDR1 MNHEY, CDR2 SVGEGT. This CDR3 is 14 amino acids long. The CDR3 loop is CASSGTGLRKTQYF. CDR3 in DNA: TGTGCCAGCAGTGGGACAGGGTTGAGGAAGACCCAGTACTTC.

This chain links TRBV5-8 with TRBJ1-2; the match to TRBD1 covers 7 bases. V trimming: 6 bases; J trimming: 7 bases; junction bases outside the gene matches: 12. This CDR3 has 14 amino acids. CDR1 SGHTS and CDR2 YDEGEE come from the germline V gene. The CDR3 sequence: CASTRDSLRGGYTF. CDR3 bases: TGTGCCAGCACCAGGGACAGCCTCCGGGGTGGCTACACCTTC.

V is TRBV14 and J is TRBJ1-6; maybe TRBD1 (5 bases). CDR3 size: 16 residues. Trimming cost V 4 bases and J 8 bases, with 18 bases left between them. Germline assignment: CDR1 SGHDN and CDR2 FVKESK. The CDR3: CASSPNTFRVDSPLHF. CDR3 DNA sequence: TGTGCCAGCAGCCCTAACACTTTCAGGGTGGATTCACCCCTCCACTTT.

V and J are TRBV20-1 and TRBJ1-5; TRBD1 aligns across 8 bases. Germline V gene data show CDR1 as DFQATT and CDR2 as SNEGSKA (reference sequence). After removal of 3 bases from V and 9 bases from J, the junction contained 13 bases not matched to a gene. This CDR3 has 15 residues. DNA of the CDR3: TGCAGTGCTAGTAAAAGTCAGGGGGCGGGAGGGCCCCAGCATTTT. The encoded protein is CSASKSQGAGGPQHF.

The rearrangement uses TRBV28 and TRBJ1-4, with 7 positions matching TRBD1. Germline V gives CDR1 MDHEN, CDR2 SYDVKM. This CDR3 comprises 15 residues. With 5 bases clipped from V and 7 bases from J, the junction kept 10 bases outside the gene matches. CDR3 in DNA: TGTGCCAGCAGTCTCCCGACAGGGCGGGCTGAAAAACTGTTTTTT. Its protein is CASSLPTGRAEKLFF.

V is TRBV19 and J is TRBJ2-5, with 7 bases lining up with TRBD2. The junction had 0 bases not matched to a gene; V was cut back by 4 bases and J by 4 bases. CDR3 length equals 12 residues. The germline V gene encodes CDR1 LNHDA and CDR2 SQIVND (reference sequence). This CDR3 reads CASSRGGETQYF. Written as DNA, the CDR3 is TGTGCCAGTAGTAGGGGGGGAGAGACCCAGTACTTC.

As to this clone: A junction end diverges from the germline sequence, so it may reflect a read error. In DNA, the CDR3 is TGTGCCACCAGTGATCCCAGGGTAAATTCCGGGACAGTGCCTCATTTT. It codes for CATSDPRVNSGTVPHF. This chain links TRBV24-1 with TRBJ2-3; 7 nucleotides match TRBD1. CDR1 is KGHDR and CDR2 is SFDVKD in the germline V gene. This CDR3 is 16 amino acids long.

The rearrangement uses TRBV9 and TRBJ1-5, with 9 positions matching TRBD1. Germline V gene data show CDR1 as SGDLS and CDR2 as YYNGEE. This CDR3 region has 15 residues. J was trimmed by 1 base and V by 4 bases; bases with no gene match: 3. CDR3 amino acids: CASSPGQGSNQPQHF. In DNA, the CDR3 is TGTGCCAGCAGCCCGGGACAGGGAAGCAATCAGCCCCAGCATTTT. Full variable domain (outside the CDR3, taken from reference TRBV9 and TRBJ1-5): DSGVTQTPKHLITATGQRVTLRCSPRSGDLSVYWYQQSLDQGLQFLIQYYNGEERAKGNILERFSAQQFPDLHSELNLSSLELGDSALYFCASSPGQGSNQPQHFGDGTRLSIL.

The chain employs TRBV7-9 and TRBJ1-4; maybe TRBD1 (6 bases). Germline V gene lookup returns CDR1 SEHNR and CDR2 FQNEAQ (reference sequence). Trimming stripped 4 bases from V and 3 bases from J, with 15 bases between. The CDR3 extends over 16 amino acids. The CDR3, as DNA: TGTGCCAGCAGCTCTATTACAGGGTGGGCTAATGAAAAACTGTTTTTT. The encoded protein is CASSSITGWANEKLFF.

V gene TRBV14 combines with J gene TRBJ1-1, with TRBD1 identical over 7 bases. Germline CDR1 reads SGHDN; CDR2 reads FVKESK. J gave up 4 bases and V 3 bases, and 2 bases lay outside the gene matches. The CDR3 consists of 13 residues. The CDR3, as DNA: TGTGCCAGCAGCCAGGGGACAGTCACTGAAGCTTTCTTT. Its protein product is CASSQGTVTEAFF.

The rearrangement uses TRBV11-3 and TRBJ2-2; 11 nucleotides align to TRBD1. Germline trimming cut 4 bases from V and 6 bases from J; bases unmatched to any gene: 4. Germline V gives CDR1 SGHNT, CDR2 YENEEA. This CDR3 is built from 15 residues. The DNA for the CDR3 is TGTGCCAGCAGCTCCGGGACAGGGGGAGCCGGGGAGCTGTTTTTT. It translates to CASSSGTGGAGELFF.

In regard to this clone: One junction end does not reproduce the germline sequence, and a read error may be involved. The V gene is TRBV7-7, the J gene TRBJ1-3; D is possibly TRBD1 (5 bases). CDR1 and CDR2 from the germline V gene are SSHAT and FNYEAQ (reference sequence). The CDR3 loop spans 16 amino acids. Here the CDR3 reads CASSPGPGAGKNTIYF. The CDR3 bases are TGTGCTAGCAGCCCGGGGCCGGGAGCGGGCAAAAACACCATATATTTT.

The chain joins TRBV28 to TRBJ1-2, with TRBD1 matching 7 bases. The V gene's germline CDR1 is MDHEN and CDR2 SYDVKM. The CDR3 contains 16 residues. The V gene end was trimmed by 1 base and the J gene end by 3 bases; junction bases not matched to a gene: 8. Here the CDR3 reads CASSLSLSDRHYGYTF. The DNA for the CDR3 is TGTGCCAGCAGTTTATCACTCTCGGACAGGCACTATGGCTACACCTTC.

The chain couples TRBV15 to TRBJ2-3; the D gene is possibly TRBD2 (6 bases). V shed 9 bases and J shed 1 base, with 17 bases lying between them. The CDR3 loop spans 15 amino acids. Germline loops: CDR1 LNHNV, CDR2 YYDKDF (reference sequence). The CDR3 DNA sequence: TGTGCCACGCAACTTCGGGGGTTGGGCACAGATACGCAGTATTTT. This sequence encodes CATQLRGLGTDTQYF.

The chain has TRBV12-3 or TRBV12-4 and TRBJ1-2; the D gene is possibly TRBD1 (5 bases). V was shortened by 3 bases and J by 4 bases, with 9 bases between the two germline ends. The CDR3 extends over 13 amino acids. In DNA form, the CDR3 reads TGTGCCAGCAGTTTTCTTAGGGGCTATGGCTACACCTTC. Translating gives CASSFLRGYGYTF.

In its sample, this clone was seen once. CDR3 region: CASSEGRGGVNTEAFF. For the CDR3, the DNA is TGTGCCAGCAGCGAGGGCAGGGGCGGAGTGAACACTGAAGCTTTCTTT. The chain joins TRBV9 to TRBJ1-1, with D possibly being TRBD1 (6 bases). Germline V lookup: CDR1 SGDLS, CDR2 YYNGEE. V dropped 3 bases and J dropped 0 bases, with 15 bases sitting between them. CDR3 size: 16 residues.

This clone was seen just once. The chain couples TRBV19 to TRBJ1-1, with D perhaps matching TRBD1 (5 bases). The germline V gene encodes CDR1 LNHDA and CDR2 SQIVND (reference sequence). Trimming stripped 3 bases from V and 0 bases from J, with 14 bases between. The CDR3 spans 16 residues. CDR3 loop: CASSMGGGSMNTEAFF. The CDR3 DNA sequence: TGTGCCAGTAGTATGGGGGGGGGAAGCATGAACACTGAAGCTTTCTTT.

V usage is TRBV19 and J usage is TRBJ2-7, with 10 bases matching TRBD1. Germline V gene data show CDR1 as LNHDA and CDR2 as SQIVND (reference sequence). The V and J ends lost 6 bases and 2 bases, in that order; junction bases with no gene match: 4. The CDR3 spans 14 residues. The CDR3, as DNA: TGTGCCAGTAGACCGGGACAGGGGCCCTACGAGCAGTACTTC. Its protein is CASRPGQGPYEQYF.

The rearrangement links TRBV13 to TRBJ2-4, with TRBD2 matching over 7 bases. Trimming cost V 1 base and J 0 bases; bases outside gene matches: 6. The CDR3 is made up of 17 amino acids. Germline loops: CDR1 PRHDT, CDR2 FYEKMQ (reference sequence). The CDR3 DNA reads TGTGCCAGCAGCTTAGCTTCTAGCGGTCTAGCCAAAAACATTCAGTACTTC. Its protein product is CASSLASSGLAKNIQYF.